This T cell receptor beta chain was recorded in a study of blood T cell repertoires in COVID-19. Study-level background: COVID-19 samples collected from the United States, Italy and Spain covered acute and convalescent phases. Nucleic acid was either cDNA or gDNA, and it came from T cells, B-cell-depleted T cells, or PBMCs.

CDR1 and CDR2 from the germline V gene are MDHEN and SYDVKM. Between the trimmed V and J ends, which lost 6 bases and 2 bases, there was a span of 17 bases. The CDR3 runs 16 residues. As processed by the authors: Scientists estimated how many nucleated cells there were by amplifying reference gene primers. TCRdb keeps only in-frame clones here, not all; method: immunoSEQ multiplex PCR. Clonal size and the V and J genes are those of that table, whereas D and trimming came from the DNA. The sample lists approximately 70,000 clones; about 91% were seen once. This receptor was identified in a woman in her 70s with acute or convalescent COVID-19. Sequences were obtained from peripheral blood. J is TRBJ2-1 and V is TRBV28, with unresolved D. The CDR3 bases are TGTGCCAGCAGCACCTATACCCGGCTAGCCTACAATGAGCAGTTCTTC. It codes for CASSTYTRLAYNEQFF.